The rows below give T cell receptor beta chains drawn from one sample of a study of post-analysis software for immune sequencing data. TCRdb called the PCR reads again in MiXCR, with one record for every CDR3 protein. The sample comprises hundreds of thousands of distinct CDR3 sequences, under 70% of which are singletons, and about 4.8% rests with the top ten. The sequenced sample consisted of blood. The source is a girl aged 10-17 years with multiple sclerosis. CDR3s include the opening cysteine and the closing phenylalanine or tryptophan. A D gene is named only where the DNA matches it firmly. Part of the rows lack a size; the others show once, few, many or a class for expanded clones.

size	V	J	D	CDR3	DNA
many	TRBV25-1	TRBJ1-6	-	CASSDPAESIRNSPLHF	TGTGCCAGCAGTGACCCTGCCGAGTCCATAAGGAATTCACCCCTCCACTTT
-	TRBV29-1	TRBJ2-7	-	CSVRAAYEQYF	TGCAGCGTTCGGGCAGCCTACGAGCAGTACTTC
-	TRBV6-5	TRBJ1-2	-	CASSYSGSTGYYGYTF	TGTGCCAGCAGTTACTCAGGGTCCACGGGCTACTATGGCTACACCTTC
-	TRBV20-1	TRBJ2-1	-	CSASFAVNEQFF	TGCAGTGCTAGCTTCGCGGTAAATGAGCAGTTCTTC
-	TRBV10-3	TRBJ2-5	TRBD1	CAISEGDRKETQYF	TGTGCCATCAGTGAAGGGGACAGAAAAGAGACCCAGTACTTC
-	TRBV10-3	TRBJ2-5	-	CAISEPRSRAQETQYF	TGTGCCATCAGTGAGCCGCGATCCAGGGCCCAAGAGACCCAGTACTTC
-	TRBV20-1	TRBJ1-2	-	CSAPIGANYGYTF	TGCAGTGCACCGATCGGTGCTAACTATGGCTACACCTTC
few	TRBV4-1	TRBJ2-7	-	CASSRWDNSYEQYF	TGCGCCAGCAGCCGGTGGGACAACTCCTACGAGCAGTACTTC
-	TRBV29-1	TRBJ2-5	TRBD1	CSVQSGTGVETQYF	TGCAGCGTTCAATCCGGGACAGGGGTCGAGACCCAGTACTTC
-	TRBV6-4	TRBJ2-1	TRBD2	CASSDSAGDENNEQFF	TGTGCCAGCAGTGACTCAGCGGGAGATGAGAACAATGAGCAGTTCTTC
-	TRBV11-2	TRBJ2-1	TRBD2	CASSLEGTRPYNEQFF	TGTGCCAGCAGCTTAGAAGGGACTAGGCCATACAATGAGCAGTTCTTC
few	TRBV5-5	TRBJ2-7	-	CASSLDVTVTYEQYF	TGTGCCAGCAGCTTGGATGTGACGGTGACCTACGAGCAGTACTTC
-	TRBV10-3	TRBJ2-1	-	CAISEDFLEVYNEQFF	TGTGCCATCAGTGAGGACTTCCTGGAGGTCTACAATGAGCAGTTCTTC
-	TRBV18	TRBJ1-4	TRBD1	CASSPGTGLNEKLFF	TGTGCCAGCTCACCCGGGACAGGTCTAAATGAAAAACTGTTTTTT
-	TRBV20-1	TRBJ2-1	TRBD2	CSASESGRGSYNEQFF	TGCAGTGCTAGTGAGAGCGGGAGGGGTTCCTACAATGAGCAGTTCTTC
-	TRBV20-1	TRBJ2-1	TRBD2	CSANKRGNYNEQFF	TGCAGTGCTAATAAGCGGGGGAATTACAATGAGCAGTTCTTC
-	TRBV20-1	TRBJ2-3	TRBD2	CSASRREADTDTQYF	TGCAGTGCTAGTAGGCGGGAGGCGGACACAGATACGCAGTATTTT
-	TRBV20-1	TRBJ2-7	-	CSASSFPRANEQYF	TGCAGTGCTAGCTCTTTCCCCCGCGCCAACGAGCAGTACTTC
-	TRBV29-1	TRBJ1-2	-	CSVENNYGYTF	TGCAGCGTGGAGAATAACTATGGCTACACCTTC
-	TRBV6-5	TRBJ2-7	TRBD1	CASSYGTGQGPLEQYF	TGTGCCAGCAGTTACGGCACGGGACAGGGCCCCCTCGAGCAGTACTTC
-	TRBV5-6	TRBJ2-4	TRBD1	CASSVGQGGNIQYF	TGTGCCAGCAGCGTCGGACAGGGTGGAAACATTCAGTACTTC
few	TRBV14	TRBJ2-4	-	CASSQDPVGRNIQYF	TGTGCCAGCAGCCAAGACCCTGTCGGGAGAAACATTCAGTACTTC
-	TRBV12-3/TRBV12-4	TRBJ1-5	-	CASSPPETRLPQHF	TGTGCCAGCAGCCCACCGGAAACACGATTACCCCAGCATTTT
many	TRBV5-1	TRBJ2-7	-	CASSYFPGRRMDYEQYF	TGCGCCAGCAGCTACTTCCCCGGCCGGCGGATGGACTACGAGCAGTACTTC
few	TRBV7-3	TRBJ2-6	-	CASSLRGSTGANVLTF	TGTGCCAGCAGCTTAAGAGGATCGACTGGGGCCAACGTCCTGACTTTC
-	TRBV3-1	TRBJ2-7	-	CASSQEGSLEQYF	TGTGCCAGCAGCCAAGAGGGCAGTCTCGAGCAGTACTTC
-	TRBV4-1	TRBJ2-5	-	CASSQRGDTQETQYF	TGCGCCAGCAGCCAGAGAGGGGACACCCAAGAGACCCAGTACTTC
-	TRBV5-1	TRBJ2-5	-	CASSLRGTYQETQYF	TGCGCCAGCAGCTTGAGGGGAACGTACCAAGAGACCCAGTACTTC
-	TRBV20-1	TRBJ2-1	TRBD2	CSASQLTGGYNEQFF	TGCAGTGCTAGCCAACTAACGGGGGGCTACAATGAGCAGTTCTTC
-	TRBV7-3	TRBJ2-7	-	CASSLRGAAPTQDEQYF	TGTGCCAGCAGCTTAAGGGGGGCAGCGCCTACACAGGACGAGCAGTACTTC
-	TRBV12-5	TRBJ2-7	-	CASGLPPLYNEQYF	TGTGCTAGTGGTTTGCCCCCCCTTTACAATGAGCAGTACTTC
-	TRBV20-1	TRBJ1-2	TRBD1	CSARWQGALGYTF	TGCAGTGCTAGATGGCAGGGGGCTTTGGGCTACACCTTC
-	TRBV11-2	TRBJ2-7	-	CASTQTGPTYEQYF	TGTGCCAGCACGCAAACTGGGCCAACCTACGAGCAGTACTTC
-	TRBV12-3/TRBV12-4	TRBJ1-5	-	CASSFARGYQPQHF	TGTGCCAGCAGTTTTGCCAGGGGTTATCAGCCCCAGCATTTT
-	TRBV27	TRBJ2-4	TRBD2	CASSSSSGGKNIQYF	TGTGCCAGCAGTTCCAGTAGCGGGGGCAAAAACATTCAGTACTTC
-	TRBV5-1	TRBJ2-7	TRBD1	CASSLGGTGPRPEQYF	TGCGCCAGCAGCTTGGGCGGGACAGGGCCAAGACCCGAGCAGTACTTC
-	TRBV7-6	TRBJ2-5	TRBD2	CASSPREGWGETQYF	TGTGCCAGCAGCCCCCGGGAGGGTTGGGGGGAGACCCAGTACTTC
-	TRBV7-2	TRBJ2-7	-	CASSLLGQSPRYEQYF	TGTGCCAGCAGCTTATTGGGACAATCTCCCCGCTACGAGCAGTACTTC
-	TRBV12-3/TRBV12-4	TRBJ1-6	-	CASNRQSYNSPLHF	TGTGCCAGCAACCGACAGTCCTATAATTCACCCCTCCACTTT
-	TRBV25-1	TRBJ1-2	TRBD1	CASRGQGIGGYTF	TGTGCCAGCAGAGGACAGGGTATAGGGGGCTACACCTTC
few	TRBV20-1	TRBJ2-1	-	CSAREVGYNEQFF	TGCAGTGCTAGAGAGGTGGGGTACAATGAGCAGTTCTTC
-	TRBV6-1	TRBJ1-6	-	CASSDPGQGRNSPLHF	TGTGCCAGCAGTGACCCTGGGCAGGGTAGGAATTCACCCCTCCACTTT
-	TRBV15	TRBJ2-7	TRBD2	CATSRGWGGSSYEQYF	TGTGCCACCAGCAGAGGTTGGGGGGGGAGCTCCTACGAGCAGTACTTC
few	TRBV4-1	TRBJ2-3	TRBD2	CASSQETAGGPGDTQYF	TGCGCCAGCAGCCAAGAAACGGCGGGAGGGCCAGGAGATACGCAGTATTTT
-	TRBV20-1	TRBJ1-2	TRBD1	CSAREGTGVLGGYTF	TGCAGTGCTAGAGAGGGGACAGGGGTGTTGGGCGGCTACACCTTC
few	TRBV5-5	TRBJ2-5	-	CASSLSIQETQYF	TGTGCCAGCAGCTTGAGTATACAAGAGACCCAGTACTTC
-	TRBV12-3/TRBV12-4	TRBJ2-1	-	CASTTPGVGEQFF	TGTGCCAGCACTACGCCCGGGGTGGGGGAGCAGTTCTTC
few	TRBV2	TRBJ2-4	-	CASRTPLAKNIQYF	TGTGCCAGCAGGACACCTCTAGCCAAAAACATTCAGTACTTC
-	TRBV18	TRBJ2-1	TRBD1	CASSPAQGAYNEQFF	TGTGCCAGCTCACCGGCACAGGGGGCTTACAATGAGCAGTTCTTC
-	TRBV5-1	TRBJ2-7	TRBD2	CASSLWGTSGAYEQYF	TGCGCCAGCAGCTTGTGGGGGACTAGCGGAGCCTACGAGCAGTACTTC
-	TRBV20-1	TRBJ2-5	-	CSAREDSRGAQYF	TGCAGTGCTAGGGAGGACTCAAGGGGGGCCCAGTACTTC
-	TRBV5-1	TRBJ2-3	-	CASSLDGRGTDTQYF	TGCGCCAGCAGCTTGGACGGGAGAGGCACAGATACGCAGTATTTT
few	TRBV6-1	TRBJ2-7	TRBD1	CASKLGQSYEQYF	TGTGCCAGCAAACTGGGACAGTCCTACGAGCAGTACTTC
-	TRBV20-1	TRBJ2-7	-	CSARRQGGSYEQYF	TGCAGTGCTAGGCGACAGGGAGGGAGCTACGAGCAGTACTTC
few	TRBV3-1	TRBJ1-2	-	CASSQEGGSRGYTF	TGTGCCAGCAGCCAAGAAGGGGGGAGCCGAGGCTACACCTTC
-	TRBV7-9	TRBJ1-1	TRBD1	CASSSTGTGDPEAFF	TGTGCCAGCAGCTCAACCGGGACAGGCGACCCTGAAGCTTTCTTT
few	TRBV6-6	TRBJ2-7	TRBD1	CASRKGTGHEQYF	TGTGCCAGCAGAAAGGGGACAGGCCACGAGCAGTACTTC
-	TRBV7-3	TRBJ2-3	TRBD2	CASSLNAQAGVHPDTQYF	TGTGCCAGCAGCTTGAACGCTCAAGCGGGGGTCCATCCAGATACGCAGTATTTT